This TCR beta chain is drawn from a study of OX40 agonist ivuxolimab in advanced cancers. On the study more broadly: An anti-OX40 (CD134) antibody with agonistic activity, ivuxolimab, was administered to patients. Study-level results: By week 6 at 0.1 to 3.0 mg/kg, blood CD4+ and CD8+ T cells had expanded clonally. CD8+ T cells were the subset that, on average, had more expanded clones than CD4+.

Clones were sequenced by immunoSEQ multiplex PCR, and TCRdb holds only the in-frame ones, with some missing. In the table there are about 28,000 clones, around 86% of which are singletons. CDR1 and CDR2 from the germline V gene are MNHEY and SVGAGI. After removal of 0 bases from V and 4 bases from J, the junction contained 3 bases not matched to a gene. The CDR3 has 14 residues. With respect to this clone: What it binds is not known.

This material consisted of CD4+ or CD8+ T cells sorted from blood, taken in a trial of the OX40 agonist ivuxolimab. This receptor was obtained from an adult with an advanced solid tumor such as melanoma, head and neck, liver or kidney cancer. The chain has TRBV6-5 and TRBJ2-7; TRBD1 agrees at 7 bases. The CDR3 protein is CASSYSAGGYEQYF. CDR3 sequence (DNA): TGTGCCAGCAGTTACTCCGCAGGGGGATACGAGCAGTACTTC.